This note documents a single TCR beta chain sequence. This clone showed up just a few times. The clone's antigen remains unknown. Per-base qualities were not stored, and no clone one base away is much larger. This sample was taken from a study of blood T cell repertoires in COVID-19 (dated by TCRdb to about 2020). The study in broad terms: The collaborator samples originated in the United States, Italy and Spain and spanned the acute and convalescent phases of COVID-19. Deeply sampled blood TCRbeta repertoires from subjects exposed to, actively infected with, or recovered from COVID-19 were included in the dataset. A de-identified subject ID, COVID-19 status, age in years and sex were almost always included in the sample metadata. The prospective study material was composed of cDNA or gDNA derived from T cells, B-cell-depleted T cells, or PBMCs. The samples were drawn from two sources: the first 160 participants of the ongoing ImmuneRACE study, and 1,200 or so subjects contributed by 6 global collaborators. Where HLA class I and class II types were available, the types were taken from metadata supplied by the sample provider, not from assay-based typing. The repertoires were released in a freely available public database meant as a resource for research on the immune response to SARS-CoV-2. The paper as a whole reports these results and caveats: The quantity of clinical and demographic metadata differed by source and by participant and was supplied without curation.

Sequences MNHNY (CDR1) and SVGAGI (CDR2) are obtained from the germline V gene (reference sequence). Including cysteine and phenylalanine, the CDR3 has 13 amino acids. The entry retains the CDR3 DNA only, 39 bases that are in frame from base 1. V sheds 5 bases and J sheds 5 bases, leaving 12 bases between their ends. TCRbeta CDR3 regions were amplified from genomic DNA using the immunoSEQ Assay, a bias-controlled multiplex PCR. As for the authors' bioinformatics: The number of nucleated cells in each sample was estimated by amplification of reference gene primers within the assay. Sequence reads were collapsed and filtered to measure the absolute abundance of every unique TCRbeta CDR3 rearrangement. For each sample, productive Simpson clonality was calculated as the square root of Simpson's diversity index across productive rearrangements. TCRdb stores this immuneACCESS table with in-frame sequences only. Part of the clones is absent; in the studies checked, under half of the shortfall reflects unresolved V genes, and no reason is known for the rest. Clonal size and the V and J genes are those of that table, whereas D and trimming came from the DNA. This sample has 35,000 to 45,000 clones in its table, and more than 65% of those were observed once. The top ten constitute about three fifths of the sample.

Collaborating institutions collected whole blood in K2EDTA tubes following their own protocols. For TCRbeta analysis, collaborators shipped samples as frozen whole blood, isolated PBMCs, or DNA extracted from either of those sample types. This clonotype was obtained from a man older than 75 with acute or convalescent COVID-19. Source material: peripheral blood. The rearranged chain carries TRBV6-6 and TRBJ1-1; D gene: possibly TRBD1, on 5 matching bases. The CDR3 in this case is CASSTREGTEAFF. The DNA reads as follows: TGTGCCAGCAGTACCAGGGAGGGGACTGAAGCTTTCTTT.